The 9 T cell receptor beta chains presented below share a single source sample, sequenced in a study of identifying expanded T cells in peripheral blood. Method: immunoSEQ multiplex PCR; TCRdb's copy keeps in-frame clones and lacks some. The data contain fewer than 80,000 clones, roughly four fifths of them singletons. The sample consisted of blood. These receptors were obtained from a person between 18 and 69 years old in good health.

This rearrangement joins TRBV19 to TRBJ2-2; D possibly corresponds to TRBD2 (6 bases). The CDR3 is 16 residues long. From germline, CDR1 is LNHDA and CDR2 SQIVND (reference sequence). Trimming removed 6 bases from V and 2 bases from J, with 16 bases in between. CDR3 in amino acids: CASRPLGLLNTGELFF. CDR3 DNA sequence: TGTGCCAGTAGACCGTTGGGACTCCTTAACACCGGGGAGCTGTTTTTT.

This chain connects TRBV9 to TRBJ2-2; possibly TRBD2 for D (6 bases). This CDR3 comprises 14 residues. V lost 6 bases to trimming and J lost 1 base, with 10 bases between them. Germline V gene sequence: CDR1 SGDLS, CDR2 YYNGEE. The CDR3 protein is CASKSGENTGELFF. CDR3 in DNA: TGTGCCAGCAAGTCGGGGGAGAACACCGGGGAGCTGTTTTTT. Supplemented by reference TRBV9 and TRBJ2-2, the full variable domain reads DSGVTQTPKHLITATGQRVTLRCSPRSGDLSVYWYQQSLDQGLQFLIQYYNGEERAKGNILERFSAQQFPDLHSELNLSSLELGDSALYFCASKSGENTGELFFGEGSRLTVL.

The J gene is TRBJ2-7, the V gene TRBV7-8, with D possibly TRBD1 on 6 matching bases. Germline CDR1 reads SGHVS; CDR2 reads FQNEAQ. CDR3 length equals 14 residues. In nucleotides, the CDR3 is TGTGCCAGCAGCTTACAACCAGGGGACCCTCCTTGGGGAGTC. Translating gives CASSLQPGDPPWGV.

The V gene is TRBV19, the J gene TRBJ1-6, with D perhaps matching TRBD1 (6 bases). V was shortened by 3 bases and J by 13 bases, with 10 bases between the two germline ends. Looked up from germline, CDR1 is LNHDA and CDR2 is SQIVND (reference sequence). This CDR3 region has 12 residues. DNA for the CDR3: TGTGCCAGTAGTATTGGACAGATCCCCCTCCACTTT. This sequence encodes CASSIGQIPLHF.

The CDR3 loop is CASSLGTGNNSPLHF. DNA for the CDR3: TGCGCCAGCAGCTTGGGGACAGGGAATAATTCACCCCTCCACTTT. This chain joins TRBV5-1 and TRBJ1-6; 8 positions match TRBD1. The CDR3 spans 15 residues. After removal of 0 bases from V and 5 bases from J, the junction contained 1 base not matched to a gene. CDR1 SGHRS and CDR2 YFSETQ come from the germline V gene.

This clone was counted at least ten times. V and J are TRBV5-1 and TRBJ2-7; D gene unclear. V was clipped by 0 bases and J by 2 bases, with 12 bases between them. Germline values: CDR1 SGHRS, CDR2 YFSETQ. This CDR3 region has 15 residues. The CDR3 DNA reads as TGCGCCAGCAGCTTGGCCTGGTACGGTACCTACGAGCAGTACGTC. Translation gives CASSLAWYGTYEQYV.

The table lists this clone with a count of one. The chain links TRBV6-1 to TRBJ1-2, with a possible D match to TRBD1 (6 bases). V dropped 7 bases and J dropped 7 bases, with 19 bases sitting between them. Germline assignment: CDR1 MNHNS and CDR2 SASEGT. The CDR3 is 14 amino acids. The CDR3 region has the DNA TGTGCCAGCACCAGGGACACGGGGCGACTTGGCTACACCTTC. Translation: CASTRDTGRLGYTF.

J is TRBJ2-5 and V is TRBV6-5; no clear D. From germline, CDR1 is MNHEY and CDR2 SVGAGI. The CDR3 runs to 13 residues. V lost 0 bases, J lost 7 bases, and 9 bases lay in between. The DNA for the CDR3 is TGTGCCAGCAGTTACTCGACGAGCCGGACCCAGTACTTC. Encoded protein: CASSYSTSRTQYF.

A single count supports this clone. The J gene is TRBJ1-4, the V gene TRBV6-1; D gene unclear. Per germline, CDR1 MNHNS and CDR2 SASEGT. There are 18 residues in the CDR3. V dropped 4 bases and J dropped 3 bases, with 21 bases sitting between them. The CDR3 here is CASSGPEAKLLPNEKLFF. The CDR3 DNA reads TGTGCCAGCAGTGGGCCCGAGGCCAAACTGTTACCTAATGAAAAACTGTTTTTT.